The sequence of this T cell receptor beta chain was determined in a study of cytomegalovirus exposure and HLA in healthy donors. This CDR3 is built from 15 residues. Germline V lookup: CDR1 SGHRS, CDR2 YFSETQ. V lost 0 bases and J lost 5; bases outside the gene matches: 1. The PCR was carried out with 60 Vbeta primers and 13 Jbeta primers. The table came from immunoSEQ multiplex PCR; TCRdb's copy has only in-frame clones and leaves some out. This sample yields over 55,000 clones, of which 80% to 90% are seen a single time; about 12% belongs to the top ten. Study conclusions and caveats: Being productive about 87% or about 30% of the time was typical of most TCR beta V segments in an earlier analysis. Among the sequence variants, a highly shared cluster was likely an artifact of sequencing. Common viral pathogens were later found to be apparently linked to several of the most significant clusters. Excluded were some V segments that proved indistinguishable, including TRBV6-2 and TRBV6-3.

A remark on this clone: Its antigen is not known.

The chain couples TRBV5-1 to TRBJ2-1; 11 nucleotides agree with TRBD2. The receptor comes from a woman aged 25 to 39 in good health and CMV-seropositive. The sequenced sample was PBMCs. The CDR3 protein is CASSLEGLADNEQFF. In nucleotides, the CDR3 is TGCGCCAGCAGCTTGGAGGGACTAGCGGACAATGAGCAGTTCTTC.